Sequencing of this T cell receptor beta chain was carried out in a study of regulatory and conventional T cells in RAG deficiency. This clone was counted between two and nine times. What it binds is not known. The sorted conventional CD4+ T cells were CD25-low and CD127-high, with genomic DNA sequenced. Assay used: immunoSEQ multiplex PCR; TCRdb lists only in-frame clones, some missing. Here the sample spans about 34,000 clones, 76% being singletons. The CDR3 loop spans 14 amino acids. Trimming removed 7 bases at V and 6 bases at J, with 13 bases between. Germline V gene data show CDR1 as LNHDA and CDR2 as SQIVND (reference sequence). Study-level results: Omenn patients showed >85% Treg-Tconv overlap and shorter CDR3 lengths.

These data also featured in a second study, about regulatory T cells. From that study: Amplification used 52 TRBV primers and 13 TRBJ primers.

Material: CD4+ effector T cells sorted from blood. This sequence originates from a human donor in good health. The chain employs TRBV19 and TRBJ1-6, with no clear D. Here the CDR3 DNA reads TGTGCCAGTAAAGGCGAAGGAGTTAATTCACCCCTCCACTTT. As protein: CASKGEGVNSPLHF. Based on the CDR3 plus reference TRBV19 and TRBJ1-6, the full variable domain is DGGITQSPKYLFRKEGQNVTLSCEQNLNHDAMYWYRQDPGQGLRLIYYSQIVNDFQKGDIAEGYSVSREKKESFPLTVTSAQKNPTAFYLCASKGEGVNSPLHFGNGTRLTVT.